The 2 T cell receptor beta chains given below trace back to one sample, sequenced in a study of cytomegalovirus exposure and HLA in healthy donors. Primers for the PCR totalled 60 Vbeta and 13 Jbeta. The repertoire was sequenced with immunoSEQ multiplex PCR; TCRdb's copy has only in-frame clones and lacks some. The profile shows roughly 150,000 clones, roughly three quarters of them singletons. Sequencing was done on a sample of PBMCs. The receptors were sampled from a man in his fifties or sixties in good health and CMV-seronegative.

The CDR3 reads CASSARQTSGTGELFF. For the CDR3, the DNA is TGTGCCAGCAGTGCGAGGCAGACGTCGGGCACCGGGGAGCTGTTTTTT. The J gene is TRBJ2-2, the V gene TRBV6-4; unclear D gene. This CDR3 is 16 amino acids long. The germline CDR1 and CDR2 sequences are MRHNA and SNTAGT. Trimming stripped 4 bases from V and 4 bases from J, with 16 bases between.

On this clone: Other DNA sequences in this sample translate to the same CDR3. The CDR3 is CASSFRGYGYTF. In DNA form, the CDR3 reads TGTGCCAGCAGTTTCAGGGGATATGGCTACACCTTC. The rearrangement links TRBV28 to TRBJ1-2; a weak D match, TRBD1 (6 bases). Germline V gene sequence: CDR1 MDHEN, CDR2 SYDVKM. Trimming left V 3 bases short and J 5 bases short, with 7 bases between. The CDR3 totals 12 residues.